This TCR beta chain stems from a study of human T cells and chemical hapten exposure. Whole-study context: Mostly female, the patients presented with alopecia areata, totalis or universalis. Study-wide findings and caveats: Expanded TCRs showed more large CDR3 clusters than pre-sensitization or healthy control sets.

The CDR3 has 16 amino acids. The junction had 7 bases not matched to a gene; V was cut back by 1 base and J by 9 bases. CDR1 and CDR2 from the germline V gene are SGHVS and FQNEAQ. Regarding time point: patch test 3, about 24 weeks after DPC sensitization. Treatment noted: therapeutic diphenylcyclopropenone sensitization with weekly scalp DPC. Separate cDNA molecules received unique molecular identifiers, which the library attached to them. TCRdb ran MiXCR on the RACE reads and lists one entry per CDR3 protein. The sample includes 150,000 to 200,000 distinct CDR3 sequences, around 23% of them seen just once. For this clonotype: Its antigen is unidentified.

Specimen: whole blood, collected in connection with sensitization to the hapten diphenylcyclopropenone (DPC). The J gene is TRBJ1-6, the V gene TRBV7-8; 9 positions match TRBD1. This receptor was obtained from a woman aged 40 to 55 with alopecia areata. Some clones in this sample may be carry-over from other donors' samples. CDR3 in DNA: TGTGCCAGCAGCTTAGTAGCGACAGGGGGGACTTCACCCCTCCACTTT. This encodes CASSLVATGGTSPLHF.